Below are 15 T cell receptor beta chains sequenced from a single sample in a study of T cell responses to AZD1222 COVID-19 vaccine. TCRdb keeps only in-frame clones here, not all; method: immunoSEQ multiplex PCR. This table has about 100,000 clones, about nine tenths appearing once. This material consisted of peripheral blood, taken on day 0 of AZD1222 vaccination. The receptors were sampled from an adult in good health.

This chain connects TRBV20-1 to TRBJ1-4, with D perhaps matching TRBD1 (5 bases). From germline, CDR1 is DFQATT and CDR2 SNEGSKA (reference sequence). The CDR3 has 14 residues. V lost 3 bases to trimming and J lost 7 bases, with 15 bases between them. CDR3: CSASWARDGEKLFF. The CDR3 DNA reads TGCAGTGCTAGTTGGGCCAGGGATGGTGAAAAACTGTTTTTT.

This clone appeared a single time. The chain has TRBV7-9 and TRBJ2-7; no firm D call. The CDR3 is made up of 16 amino acids. Germline V gives CDR1 SEHNR, CDR2 FQNEAQ (reference sequence). Trimming shortened V by 2 bases and J by 0 bases, and 14 bases separated the two germline ends. This CDR3 reads CASSLPPGPSSYEQYF. The CDR3 DNA sequence: TGTGCCAGCAGCTTACCCCCCGGTCCTAGCTCCTACGAGCAGTACTTC. Full variable domain (remainder filled in from reference TRBV7-9 and TRBJ2-7): DTGVSQNPRHKITKRGQNVTFRCDPISEHNRLYWYRQTLGQGPEFLTYFQNEAQLEKSRLLSDRFSAERPKGSFSTLEIQRTEQGDSAMYLCASSLPPGPSSYEQYFGPGTRLTVT.

The rearrangement uses TRBV18 and TRBJ2-3; 12 bases match TRBD2. Germline CDR1 reads KGHSH; CDR2 reads LQKENI. V dropped 5 bases and J dropped 8; count of bases not matched to a gene: 14. The CDR3 length is 17 residues. The CDR3 region has the DNA TGTGCCAGCTCAACTCAAGAAGGGACTAGCGGGCTGGGTACGCAGTATTTT. Its translation is CASSTQEGTSGLGTQYF.

The chain joins TRBV6-6 to TRBJ2-3, with D hard to call. The CDR3 spans 16 residues. Trimming cost V 0 bases and J 0 bases, with 10 bases left between them. Per germline, CDR1 MNHNY and CDR2 SVGAGI (reference sequence). The CDR3 is CASSYSQVTSTDTQYF. The CDR3 DNA sequence: TGTGCCAGCAGTTACTCTCAAGTGACTAGCACAGATACGCAGTATTTT.

The V and J genes are TRBV3-1 (or the pseudogene TRBV3-2) and TRBJ1-2, with D possibly being TRBD1 (6 bases). Germline-derived CDR1 and CDR2 are LGHDT and YNNKEL (reference sequence). CDR3 size: 14 residues. V was pared by 0 bases and J by 6 bases, with 11 bases between. CDR3 in amino acids: CASSQDRGANGYTF. In DNA form, the CDR3 reads TGTGCCAGCAGCCAAGATCGGGGGGCAAATGGCTACACCTTC.

The V and J genes are TRBV18 and TRBJ2-3; maybe TRBD1 (5 bases). V shed 3 bases and J shed 6 bases, with 16 bases lying between them. The CDR3 contains 15 residues. CDR1 and CDR2 (germline): KGHSH, LQKENI. The CDR3 DNA reads TGTGCCAGCTCACCTCCTACAGCTGGGGCGGATACGCAGTATTTT. It yields the protein CASSPPTAGADTQYF.

J is TRBJ1-3 and V is TRBV18; D gene uncertain. CDR3 length equals 14 residues. CDR1 and CDR2 from the germline V gene are KGHSH and LQKENI. With 3 bases removed from V and 2 bases from J, the gap between germline ends came to 8 bases. The CDR3 region is CASSPGAAGNTIYF. The CDR3 DNA reads TGTGCCAGCTCACCTGGTGCGGCTGGAAACACCATATATTTT.

The chain links TRBV28 to TRBJ2-7; D possibly uses TRBD1 or TRBD2 (5 bases each). This CDR3 has 13 amino acids. Germline CDR1 reads MDHEN; CDR2 reads SYDVKM. The V gene lost 9 bases and the J gene lost 2 bases, with 14 bases spanning the gap. The CDR3 is CASTRDGTYEQYF. The CDR3 nucleotides are TGTGCCAGTACTCGGGACGGCACCTACGAGCAGTACTTC.

The rearrangement links TRBV19 to TRBJ1-4; TRBD1 matches 7 bases. Trimming took 5 bases from V and 6 from J; bases not matched to a gene: 6. Germline V gene data show CDR1 as LNHDA and CDR2 as SQIVND (reference sequence). The CDR3 is 14 residues long. For the CDR3, the DNA is TGTGCCAGTAGTCGACAGGGTAAAGATGAAAAACTGTTTTTT. Translating it yields CASSRQGKDEKLFF.

The CDR3 reads CASSTDRAFGDEQYF. DNA for the CDR3: TGTGCCAGCAGCACGGACAGGGCCTTTGGGGACGAGCAGTACTTC. J is TRBJ2-7 and V is TRBV28; 8 bases agree with TRBD1. CDR1 MDHEN and CDR2 SYDVKM come from the germline V gene. Unmatched junction bases numbered 12, after V lost 6 bases and J lost 5 bases. The CDR3 totals 15 residues.

This chain links TRBV7-3 with TRBJ2-1; D not certain. This CDR3 region has 12 residues. V gave up 5 bases and J gave up 9 bases, with 11 bases separating them. CDR1 and CDR2 (germline): SGHTA, FQGTGA. CDR3 in DNA: TGTGCCAGCAGCCCTTCCCCGGGTGAGCAGTTCTTC. The encoded protein is CASSPSPGEQFF.

This chain uses TRBV28 with TRBJ1-5; D gene uncertain. Germline CDR1 reads MDHEN; CDR2 reads SYDVKM. The CDR3 is made up of 15 amino acids. Trimming shortened V by 5 bases and J by 5 bases, and 16 bases separated the two germline ends. CDR3 nucleotide sequence: TGTGCCAGCAGTCCCACGGGCGGGGTTGATCAGCCCCAGCATTTT. The encoded protein is CASSPTGGVDQPQHF. The variable domain in full, completed from reference TRBV28 and TRBJ1-5, reads DVKVTQSSRYLVKRTGEKVFLECVQDMDHENMFWYRQDPGLGLRLIYFSYDVKMKEKGDIPEGYSVSREKKERFSLILESASTNQTSMYLCASSPTGGVDQPQHFGDGTRLSIL.

J is TRBJ2-1 and V is TRBV11-2, with 9 bases fitting TRBD2. J gave up 14 bases and V 1 base, and 9 bases lay outside the gene matches. The CDR3 has 14 residues. Germline-derived CDR1 and CDR2 are SGHAT and FQNNGV. The CDR3 region has the DNA TGTGCCAGCAGCTTAGGGGTCAATAGCGGGAGAGAGTTCTTC. Residues: CASSLGVNSGREFF.

The chain couples TRBV3-1 (or the pseudogene TRBV3-2) to TRBJ1-4; D is ambiguous. Germline CDR1 LGHDT, CDR2 YNNKEL (reference sequence). V was cut by 3 bases and J by 7 bases, with 18 bases left in between. This CDR3 region has 16 residues. CDR3 coding DNA: TGTGCCAGCAGCCAGGGTATCGAATGGCTATCTGAAAAACTGTTTTTT. It is translated as CASSQGIEWLSEKLFF.

The CDR3 here is CASSQRADTQYF. As DNA, the CDR3 is TGTGCCAGCAGCCAGAGGGCAGATACGCAGTATTTT. The gene calls are TRBV3-1 (or the pseudogene TRBV3-2) and TRBJ2-3; D might be TRBD2 (5 bases). From germline, CDR1 is LGHDT and CDR2 YNNKEL (reference sequence). The V gene lost 3 bases and the J gene lost 4 bases, with 5 bases spanning the gap. This CDR3 region has 12 residues.